Detailed here is one T cell receptor (beta chain). Its specificity is not known. Both 60 Vbeta primers and 13 Jbeta primers went into the PCR. The method was immunoSEQ multiplex PCR; TCRdb's version includes in-frame clones alone and lacks a portion of them. The sample carries 160,000 or so clones, roughly 82% recorded once. The source of the sample is a study of cytomegalovirus exposure and HLA in healthy donors. This CDR3 has 13 residues. Germline V lookup: CDR1 KGHSH, CDR2 LQKENI. V was pared by 2 bases and J by 10 bases, with 14 bases between. Whole-study results and caveats: Previous analysis showed most TCR beta V segments were productive about 87% or about 30% of the time. It was shown in a later analysis that HLA-associated TCR beta chains were more clonally expanded than other, equally common chains. Across HLA loci, a later analysis found differing TCR association rates, with DRB1 most and HLA-C fewest.

This chain uses TRBV18 with TRBJ1-2, with a possible D match to TRBD1 (5 bases). This clonotype was sampled from a woman in her forties or fifties in good health and CMV-seropositive. Input material: PBMCs. CDR3 amino acids: CASSPVTGLDYTF. The CDR3 DNA reads TGTGCCAGCTCACCAGTTACAGGCCTTGACTACACCTTC.